This TCR beta chain derives from a study of glioma-infiltrating T cells. Notes on the study in general: Non-neoplastic patients had below-expected tissue-blood divergence, while all gliomas exceeded expectation. Very few CDR3 sequences were shared between tissue and blood.

About this clonotype: Its target is not known.

TCR alpha and beta CDR3 regions were amplified from RNA using iRepertoire nested multiplex PCR. TCRdb ran MiXCR on the multiplex PCR reads and lists one entry per CDR3 protein. The top ten clones hold approximately 26% of a sample with 100,000 to 150,000 distinct CDR3 sequences, more than 20% of them seen once. The receptor was isolated from a human donor with low-grade glioma or glioblastoma, undergoing nonglioma brain surgery, or in good health (not recorded which). Sequencing was carried out using glioma tissue, nonneoplastic brain tissue, or PBMCs (not recorded which).

The CDR3 protein is CASQTVPSRDEQFF. CDR3 coding DNA: TGCGCCAGCCAAACAGTCCCATCCCGCGATGAGCAGTTCTTC. The V and J genes are TRBV5-1 and TRBJ2-1; D is unresolved. CDR3 length: 14 residues. The V gene lost 7 bases and the J gene lost 8 bases, with 19 bases spanning the gap. Germline CDR1 reads SGHRS; CDR2 reads YFSETQ.